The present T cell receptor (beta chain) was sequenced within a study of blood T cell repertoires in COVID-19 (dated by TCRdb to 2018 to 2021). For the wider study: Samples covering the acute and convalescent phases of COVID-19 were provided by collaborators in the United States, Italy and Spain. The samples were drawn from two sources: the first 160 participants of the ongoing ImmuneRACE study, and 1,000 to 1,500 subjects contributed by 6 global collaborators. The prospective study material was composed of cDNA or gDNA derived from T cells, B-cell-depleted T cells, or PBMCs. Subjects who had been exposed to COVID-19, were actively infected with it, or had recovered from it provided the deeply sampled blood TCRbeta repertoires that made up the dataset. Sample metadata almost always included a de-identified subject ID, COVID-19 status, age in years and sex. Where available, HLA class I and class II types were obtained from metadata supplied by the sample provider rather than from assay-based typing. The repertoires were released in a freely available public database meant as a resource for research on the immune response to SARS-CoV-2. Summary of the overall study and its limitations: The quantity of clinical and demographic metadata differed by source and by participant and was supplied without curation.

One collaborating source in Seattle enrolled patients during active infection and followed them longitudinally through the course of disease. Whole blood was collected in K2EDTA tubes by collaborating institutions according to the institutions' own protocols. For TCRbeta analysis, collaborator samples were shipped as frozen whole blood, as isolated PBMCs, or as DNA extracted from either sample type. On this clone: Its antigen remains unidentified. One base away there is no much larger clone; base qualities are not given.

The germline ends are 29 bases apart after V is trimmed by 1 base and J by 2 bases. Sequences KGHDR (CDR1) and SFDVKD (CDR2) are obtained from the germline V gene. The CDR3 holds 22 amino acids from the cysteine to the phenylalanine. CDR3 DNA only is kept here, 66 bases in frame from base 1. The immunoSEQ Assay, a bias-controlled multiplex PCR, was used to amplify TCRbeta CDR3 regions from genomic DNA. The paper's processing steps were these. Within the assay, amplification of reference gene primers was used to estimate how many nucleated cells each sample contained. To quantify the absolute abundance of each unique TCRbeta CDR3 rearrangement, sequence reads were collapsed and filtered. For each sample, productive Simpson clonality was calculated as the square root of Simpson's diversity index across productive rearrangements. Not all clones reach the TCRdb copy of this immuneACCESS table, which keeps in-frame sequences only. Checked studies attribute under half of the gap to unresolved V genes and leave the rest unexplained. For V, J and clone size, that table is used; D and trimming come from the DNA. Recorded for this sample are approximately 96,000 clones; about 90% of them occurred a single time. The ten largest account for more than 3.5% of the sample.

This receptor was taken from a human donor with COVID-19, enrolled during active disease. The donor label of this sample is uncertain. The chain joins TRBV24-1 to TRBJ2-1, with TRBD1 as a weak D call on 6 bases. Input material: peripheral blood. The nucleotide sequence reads TGTGCCACCAGTGATTTTGCCCTTGACGGGACAAGGGGATCCGGGACCTACAATGAGCAGTTCTTC. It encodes CATSDFALDGTRGSGTYNEQFF.